The 8 T cell receptor beta chains presented below share a single source sample, sequenced in a study of beta chain features in type 1 diabetes. Overall study findings and caveats: When Type 1 diabetes patients were examined, their TCRB CDR3s proved moderately but significantly shorter in all four CD4+ subsets.

No antigen has been assigned to these receptors. cDNA synthesis used the whole RNA isolate, giving expressed TCRB sequences. Method: immunoSEQ multiplex PCR; TCRdb's copy keeps in-frame clones and lacks some. The table records 200,000 to 300,000 clones, about a fifth of them present only once. The material sequenced was naive CD4+ T cells from blood. The receptors were sampled from a woman aged 40-49 years with type 1 diabetes.

This clone was observed a handful of times. V and J are TRBV7-2 and TRBJ2-3, with D possibly matching TRBD1 (5 bases). V lost 6 bases to trimming and J lost 0 bases, with 16 bases between them. The CDR3 contains 16 residues. Germline-derived CDR1 and CDR2 are SGHTA and FQGNSA. CDR3 in amino acids: CASSLQGTSSTDTQYF. The CDR3 DNA is TGTGCCAGCAGTCTCCAGGGTACTTCTAGCACAGATACGCAGTATTTT.

The sample holds a few counts of this clone. This rearrangement joins TRBV11-2 to TRBJ1-5; TRBD1 is a possible D gene (6 bases). Germline loops: CDR1 SGHAT, CDR2 FQNNGV. The CDR3 is 15 residues long. V lost 5 bases and J 4 bases, leaving 15 bases between the germline ends. The CDR3 spells CASSGGAGANQPQHF. DNA of the CDR3: TGTGCCAGCAGCGGGGGGGCAGGCGCTAATCAGCCCCAGCATTTT.

The gene calls are TRBV19 and TRBJ2-7; the match to TRBD2 covers 7 bases. Germline V gene lookup returns CDR1 LNHDA and CDR2 SQIVND (reference sequence). The CDR3 loop spans 14 amino acids. V lost 10 bases and J lost 1; bases outside the gene matches: 10. The CDR3: CATGTPGRSYEQYF. In DNA, the CDR3 is TGTGCCACCGGGACGCCCGGGAGGTCCTACGAGCAGTACTTC.

The rearrangement joins TRBV5-1 to TRBJ2-3, with D unresolved. V was clipped by 0 bases and J by 2 bases, with 10 bases between them. This CDR3 comprises 15 residues. Germline V gene sequence: CDR1 SGHRS, CDR2 YFSETQ. The CDR3: CASSLEQRNTDTQYF. Here the CDR3 DNA reads TGCGCCAGCAGCTTGGAACAGAGAAACACAGATACGCAGTATTTT.

This clone showed up just a few times. CDR3 amino acids: CSVAGTPDRAKNIQYF. CDR3 bases: TGCAGCGTAGCCGGGACTCCGGATCGAGCCAAAAACATTCAGTACTTC. V is TRBV29-1 and J is TRBJ2-4; possibly TRBD2 for D (6 bases). This CDR3 is built from 16 residues. CDR1 and CDR2 (germline): SQVTM, ANQGSEA. V was cut by 6 bases and J by 0 bases, with 18 bases left in between. Based on the CDR3 plus reference TRBV29-1 and TRBJ2-4, the full variable domain is SAVISQKPSRDICQRGTSLTIQCQVDSQVTMMFWYRQQPGQSLTLIATANQGSEATYESGFVIDKFPISRPNLTFSTLTVSNMSPEDSSIYLCSVAGTPDRAKNIQYFGAGTRLSVL.

V usage is TRBV11-2 and J usage is TRBJ2-3; D is perhaps TRBD2 (6 bases). Germline CDR1 SGHAT, CDR2 FQNNGV. This CDR3 spans 14 amino acids. Trimming took off 0 bases at V and 6 bases at J, with 10 bases between the two ends. Here the CDR3 DNA reads TGTGCCAGCAGCTTAGAGGGACTCGGCGATACGCAGTATTTT. Translated: CASSLEGLGDTQYF.

A single count supports this clone. The rearrangement links TRBV25-1 to TRBJ2-1; 11 bases are shared with TRBD2. Germline CDR1 reads MGHDK; CDR2 reads SYGVNS. V was clipped by 1 base and J by 6 bases; unmatched bases: 5. This CDR3 contains 16 residues. The CDR3 sequence is CASSELGGTSGNEQFF. The CDR3 bases are TGTGCCAGCAGTGAATTAGGCGGGACTAGCGGCAATGAGCAGTTCTTC.

This clone was seen a few times. The rearrangement uses TRBV30 and TRBJ1-1, with D tentatively TRBD1 (5 bases). Germline values: CDR1 GTSNPN, CDR2 SVGIG (reference sequence). Trimming left V 4 bases short and J 6 bases short, with 15 bases between. The CDR3 is made up of 13 amino acids. CDR3 bases: TGTGCCTGGACGGGGGGGGAATTCTCTGAAGCTTTCTTT. This gives the protein CAWTGGEFSEAFF. The full variable domain, in which reference TRBV30 and TRBJ1-1 provide the parts outside the CDR3, is SQTIHQWPATLVQPVGSPLSLECTVEGTSNPNLYWYRQAAGRGLQLLFYSVGIGQISSEVPQNLSASRPQDRQFILSSKKLLLSDSGFYLCAWTGGEFSEAFFGQGTRLTVV.